The 15 T cell receptor beta chains below come from one sample, sequenced in a study of long-term antiretroviral therapy in people with HIV (dated 2022 in TCRdb). Sequencing of the TRB variable region was done with the immunoSEQ hsTCRB v3.0 assay at survey level resolution. Not all clones reach the TCRdb copy of this immuneACCESS table, which keeps in-frame sequences only. Checked studies attribute under half of the gap to unresolved V genes and leave the rest unexplained. This sample lists 40,000 to 50,000 clones; roughly 93% were detected once. Approximately 2.2% of the sample belongs to the ten largest clones. Sequencing used unsorted PBMCs, obtained around 9 years after starting antiretroviral therapy. These receptors all stem from a young man with HIV.

The rearrangement links TRBV11-2 to TRBJ2-7; D gene uncertain. Trimming took 3 bases from V and 0 from J, leaving 12 bases between them. The CDR3 runs 15 residues. Germline loops: CDR1 SGHAT, CDR2 FQNNGV. CDR3 protein: CASSFSMGSSYEQYV. Here the CDR3 DNA reads TGTGCCAGCAGCTTTAGTATGGGCAGCTCCTACGAGCAGTACGTC.

The J gene is TRBJ2-1, the V gene TRBV6-5; 9 bases map to TRBD2. CDR3 length equals 15 residues. Germline V CDR1 and CDR2: MNHEY, SVGAGI. V gave up 2 bases and J gave up 8 bases; unmatched junction bases: 7. CDR3 amino acids: CASSYLSGGLDEQFF. CDR3 coding DNA: TGTGCCAGCAGTTACCTGAGCGGGGGGCTCGATGAGCAGTTCTTC.

J is TRBJ1-1 and V is TRBV6-5; TRBD1 might be the D (6 bases). Trimming shortened V by 7 bases and J by 5 bases, and 20 bases separated the two germline ends. In germline, CDR1 is MNHEY, CDR2 SVGAGI. CDR3 size: 15 residues. CDR3 in amino acids: CASKNQGPVGTEAFF. CDR3 DNA: TGTGCCAGCAAGAATCAGGGGCCGGTAGGGACTGAAGCTTTCTTT.

This chain uses TRBV5-4 with TRBJ1-1; D call uncertain. The CDR3 has 13 amino acids. Germline V gene lookup returns CDR1 SGHNT and CDR2 YYREEE (reference sequence). Between the trimmed V and J ends, which lost 2 bases and 2 bases, there was a span of 7 bases. CDR3 region: CASSFTLNTEAFF. The CDR3, as DNA: TGTGCCAGCAGCTTTACGCTTAACACTGAAGCTTTCTTT.

The CDR3 is CASSLIQEGTEAFF. The CDR3 DNA reads as TGCGCCAGCAGCTTGATCCAGGAGGGTACTGAAGCTTTCTTT. The J gene is TRBJ1-1, the V gene TRBV5-1; D remains ambiguous. The CDR3 runs to 14 residues. V lost 1 base and J 5 bases, leaving 12 bases between the germline ends. Germline V lookup: CDR1 SGHRS, CDR2 YFSETQ.

This chain joins TRBV7-2 and TRBJ2-5; TRBD2 matches at 10 bases. V lost 1 base, J lost 4 bases, and 6 bases stayed unmatched. Germline-derived CDR1 and CDR2 are SGHTA and FQGNSA. The CDR3 is 16 amino acids. Written as DNA, the CDR3 is TGTGCCAGCAGCTTAGAGCGGGGGGGCCAGGGAGAGACCCAGTACTTC. It specifies CASSLERGGQGETQYF.

The V and J genes are TRBV6-1 and TRBJ1-1; TRBD1 matches at 7 bases. The V and J ends lost 8 bases and 2 bases, in that order; junction bases with no gene match: 5. The CDR3 has 13 amino acids. In germline, CDR1 is MNHNS, CDR2 SASEGT. CDR3 protein: CASYRGRNTEAFF. Here the CDR3 DNA reads TGTGCCAGCTATAGGGGGCGCAACACTGAAGCTTTCTTT.

The V call is TRBV28, the J call TRBJ1-1; D is undetermined. The CDR3 totals 13 residues. Trimming stripped 2 bases from V and 9 bases from J, with 13 bases between. Germline lookup yields CDR1 MDHEN and CDR2 SYDVKM. CDR3 region: CASSLRSRPKAFF. CDR3 DNA sequence: TGTGCCAGCAGTTTAAGGTCCAGGCCCAAAGCTTTCTTT.

V and J are TRBV11-3 and TRBJ2-3; TRBD2 matches at 16 bases. Germline-derived CDR1 and CDR2 are SGHNT and YENEEA. This CDR3 has 16 amino acids. Trimming cost V 5 bases and J 4 bases; bases outside gene matches: 3. The CDR3 here is CASSDGTSGGADTQYF. The CDR3 DNA reads as TGTGCCAGCAGCGACGGGACTAGCGGGGGGGCAGATACGCAGTATTTT.

This chain connects TRBV18 to TRBJ1-1, with a possible D match to TRBD1 (5 bases). Germline V gives CDR1 KGHSH, CDR2 LQKENI. This CDR3 is built from 15 residues. Trimming cost V 0 bases and J 1 base, with 9 bases left between them. The CDR3 protein is CASSPPSRGNTEAFF. The CDR3, as DNA: TGTGCCAGCTCACCACCGTCAAGGGGGAACACTGAAGCTTTCTTT. Drawing the rest from reference TRBV18 and TRBJ1-1, the complete variable domain is NAGVMQNPRHLVRRRGQEARLRCSPMKGHSHVYWYRQLPEEGLKFMVYLQKENIIDESGMPKERFSAEFPKEGPSILRIQQVVRGDSAAYFCASSPPSRGNTEAFFGQGTRLTVV.

This clone was observed a single time. The rearrangement joins TRBV18 to TRBJ1-1; D unclear. The CDR3 length is 12 residues. Trimming stripped 4 bases from V and 4 bases from J, with 7 bases between. CDR1 KGHSH and CDR2 LQKENI come from the germline V gene. CDR3 bases: TGTGCCAGCTCACTGGGTACCACTGAAGCTTTCTTT. Translated, it gives CASSLGTTEAFF.

The CDR3 is CAWSVPGTDLSLNYGYTF. The CDR3 DNA reads as TGTGCCTGGAGTGTACCCGGGACAGACCTCTCCCTGAACTATGGCTACACCTTC. The chain is built from TRBV30 and TRBJ1-2, with TRBD1 matching 7 bases. The V segment lost 0 bases and the J segment 2 bases; nucleotides outside the gene matches: 15. CDR1 GTSNPN and CDR2 SVGIG come from the germline V gene (reference sequence). The CDR3 loop spans 18 amino acids.

The V call is TRBV18, the J call TRBJ2-1, with 8 bases that match TRBD2. The CDR3 extends over 17 amino acids. The germline V gene encodes CDR1 KGHSH and CDR2 LQKENI. Trimming at V came to 6 bases and at J to 0 bases, leaving 10 bases not matched to a gene. CDR3 in DNA: TGTGCCAGCTCTCATACTAGCGGCCCATTCTCCTACAATGAGCAGTTCTTC. As protein: CASSHTSGPFSYNEQFF.

The gene calls are TRBV4-1 and TRBJ1-6; tentatively, D is TRBD1 (5 bases). Germline CDR1 MGHRA, CDR2 YSYEKL. Trimming took off 6 bases at V and 9 bases at J, with 12 bases between the two ends. The CDR3 length is 13 residues. Here the CDR3 DNA reads TGCGCCAGCAGGGGGACGAGGGGTTCACCCCTCCACTTT. This codes for CASRGTRGSPLHF.

The chain joins TRBV18 to TRBJ1-2; TRBD1 agrees at 8 bases. The CDR3 has 13 residues. The germline gives CDR1 KGHSH, CDR2 LQKENI. V shed 3 bases, J shed 7 bases, and the junction held 4 bases outside the gene matches. The CDR3 protein is CASSPGQATGYTF. CDR3 nucleotide sequence: TGTGCCAGCTCACCGGGACAGGCCACTGGCTACACCTTC.